Listed here are 10 T cell receptor beta chains from one sample, sequenced in a study of blood T cell repertoires in COVID-19. Method: immunoSEQ multiplex PCR; TCRdb's copy keeps in-frame clones and lacks some. Of over 250,000 clones in the sample, 70% to 90% were seen once. The sequenced material came from peripheral blood. All receptors come from a man aged 50-60 years with active or convalescent COVID-19.

The V gene is TRBV9, the J gene TRBJ1-1; D perhaps matches TRBD1 (6 bases). This CDR3 is built from 15 residues. Germline CDR1 reads SGDLS; CDR2 reads YYNGEE. V shed 0 bases and J shed 5 bases, with 14 bases lying between them. The CDR3 region is CASSVGGQGRTEAFF. CDR3 nucleotide sequence: TGTGCCAGCAGCGTAGGGGGGCAGGGTAGGACTGAAGCTTTCTTT. Full variable domain (remainder filled in from reference TRBV9 and TRBJ1-1): DSGVTQTPKHLITATGQRVTLRCSPRSGDLSVYWYQQSLDQGLQFLIQYYNGEERAKGNILERFSAQQFPDLHSELNLSSLELGDSALYFCASSVGGQGRTEAFFGQGTRLTVV.

This rearrangement joins TRBV6-5 to TRBJ2-3; D is possibly TRBD2 (5 bases). Germline values: CDR1 MNHEY, CDR2 SVGAGI. The CDR3 is made up of 14 amino acids. Trimming stripped 6 bases from V and 4 bases from J, with 14 bases between. This chain's CDR3 is CASSRGSRSDTQYF. The CDR3 bases are TGTGCCAGCAGCCGGGGAAGTAGGTCAGATACGCAGTATTTT.

The chain joins TRBV9 to TRBJ2-3; 13 nucleotides align to TRBD2. Germline values: CDR1 SGDLS, CDR2 YYNGEE. Trimming removed 0 bases from V and 6 bases from J; junction bases left unmatched: 7. CDR3 length: 17 residues. The CDR3 spells CASSVGTSGGSGDTQYF. In DNA form, the CDR3 reads TGTGCCAGCAGCGTAGGGACTAGCGGGGGCTCGGGGGATACGCAGTATTTT.

The chain is built from TRBV14 and TRBJ1-1; D uncertain. Germline-derived CDR1 and CDR2 are SGHDN and FVKESK. V dropped 2 bases and J dropped 6 bases, with 25 bases sitting between them. CDR3 length equals 18 residues. In nucleotides, the CDR3 is TGTGCCAGCAGCCAATATATTACCGATTGGAGGATCTCGGCTGAAGCTTTCTTT. Translation: CASSQYITDWRISAEAFF.

The genes are TRBV19 and TRBJ2-1; unclear D gene. The CDR3 has 13 residues. Germline V CDR1 and CDR2: LNHDA, SQIVND (reference sequence). Trimming removed 3 bases at V and 5 bases at J, with 8 bases between. This CDR3 is CASSMIADNEQFF. The CDR3 region has the DNA TGTGCCAGTAGTATGATTGCAGACAATGAGCAGTTCTTC.

The chain has TRBV2 and TRBJ2-1; unclear D gene. Germline V CDR1 and CDR2: SNHLY, FYNNEI. The CDR3 extends over 14 amino acids. V was cut by 7 bases and J by 0 bases, with 10 bases left in between. The CDR3 sequence is CASTPESSYNEQFF. The CDR3 DNA sequence: TGTGCCAGCACCCCGGAGAGCTCCTACAATGAGCAGTTCTTC.

The chain carries TRBV12-5 and TRBJ1-5; 11 bases align to TRBD1. V lost 5 bases and J lost 7; bases outside the gene matches: 7. Germline V CDR1 and CDR2: LGHNT, FRNRAP. The CDR3 spans 15 residues. As DNA, the CDR3 is TGTGCTAGTGGTCCGTCTGGGACAGGGGGACAGCCCCAGCATTTT. It specifies CASGPSGTGGQPQHF.

Of note for this clone: At one end, the junction sequence differs from germline, possibly due to a read error. This chain links TRBV11-2 with TRBJ1-1; TRBD1 matches at 8 bases. The CDR3 loop spans 17 amino acids. CDR1 and CDR2 from the germline V gene are SGHAT and FQNNGV. Written as DNA, the CDR3 is TGTGCCAGCAGATTAGCGCCTGGGACAGGTTTGAACACTGAAGCTTTCTTT. The encoded protein is CASRLAPGTGLNTEAFF. Filled out from reference TRBV11-2 and TRBJ1-1, the complete variable domain reads EAGVAQSPRYKIIEKRQSVAFWCNPISGHATLYWYQQILGQGPKLLIQFQNNGVVDDSQLPKDRFSAERLKGVDSTLKIQPAKLEDSAVYLCASRLAPGTGLNTEAFFGQGTRLTVV.

This clone has at least ten counts. This rearrangement joins TRBV29-1 to TRBJ1-1; possible D gene TRBD1, 6 bases. The germline gives CDR1 SQVTM, CDR2 ANQGSEA. This CDR3 is 15 amino acids long. V shed 4 bases and J shed 0 bases, with 15 bases lying between them. CDR3 loop: CSVGGQFLMNTEAFF. CDR3 DNA sequence: TGCAGCGTTGGTGGACAGTTCCTCATGAACACTGAAGCTTTCTTT.

The chain carries TRBV2 and TRBJ2-7; 8 nucleotides line up with TRBD2. The CDR3 sequence is 13 residues long. V lost 11 bases, J lost 6 bases, and 12 bases stayed unmatched. Germline V gene sequence: CDR1 SNHLY, CDR2 FYNNEI. The CDR3: CASRPGGPSEQYF. The CDR3 DNA reads TGTGCCTCCCGACCGGGAGGGCCAAGCGAGCAGTACTTC. The complete variable domain, with remaining parts taken from reference TRBV2 and TRBJ2-7, reads EPEVTQTPSHQVTQMGQEVILRCVPISNHLYFYWYRQILGQKVEFLVSFYNNEISEKSEIFDDQFSVERPDGSNFTLKIRSTKLEDSAMYFCASRPGGPSEQYFGPGTRLTVT.